The sequence of this TCR beta chain was determined in a study of T cells after yellow fever vaccination (dated by TCRdb to between 2018 and 2021). With respect to the entire study: The SMART-Seq v4 Ultra Low Input RNA kit was used to prepare libraries from fractions with low cell numbers. To follow T-cell clones before and after both primary and booster YFV17D yellow fever vaccination, bulk TCR alpha and beta repertoires underwent longitudinal sequencing. Two healthy male donors, one aged 18 to 30 and one aged 30 to 40 years, made up the cohort. Bulk PBMC replicates and cell subsets were isolated from blood drawn at multiple timepoints before and after both primary and secondary immunization.

Per the publication, the treatment or condition label means: live attenuated yellow fever vaccine strain. At each blood-draw timepoint, two biological replicates of bulk PBMCs were obtained. PBMCs were isolated from peripheral blood using a standard Ficoll-Paque protocol. TriZol was used to extract RNA from bulk PBMCs, CD4 and CD8 fractions, and dextramer-positive and dextramer-negative fractions. TCR cDNA was synthesized by 5'RACE template switching, which introduced a universal primer site and unique molecular identifiers. cDNA synthesis was primed from both the TCR alpha and TCR beta constant segments. Libraries were amplified in two PCR steps, with sample barcodes and sequencing adapters added in the second step. Sequencing of the libraries was done on either Illumina HiSeq 2500 (2x100 bp) or NovaSeq (2x150 bp). In the paper's pipeline: Reads were demultiplexed and collapsed into UMI consensus sequences with MIGEC, and V(D)J alignment was performed with MiXCR. Vaccine-responding clonotypes were identified with edgeR using replicate PBMC samples, with FDR below 0.01 and a log2 fold change above 5 up to day 15 being required. Bulk clonotypes were assigned CD4 or CD8 identity according to which sequenced CD4 or CD8 repertoire held them at higher abundance. The public reads were run again by TCRdb, first through fastp at Q25 and then through MiXCR, and only productive beta chains were kept. Duplicate CDR3 protein sequences are folded into a single record with the most common DNA and genes. These V and J calls derive from TCRdb rather than the authors' analysis. A total of hundreds of thousands of distinct CDR3 sequences appear in this sample, approximately 13% of them only once. The ten largest clonotypes hold around an eighth of the sample.

A word on this clonotype: Its antigen target is currently unknown. The input lacks base qualities; no much larger clone sits a single base away.

The full study reports these points: Computational filtering was required because FACS-sorted repertoires could contain abundant contaminating clonotypes from the bulk population. Most clones expanded after primary vaccination were re-detected after the booster (almost 98% of CD4 and roughly 85% of CD8), suggesting broad memory maintenance. Only two donors were included in the study, so the extent to which the findings can be generalized is limited. Compared with the primary T-cell response, the secondary T-cell response was faster but weaker, reaching its peak on day 5 rather than on day 15. A small share of clonotypes occurred in both CD4 and CD8 compartments, likely arising from convergent recombination.

The source is a man aged 25 to 40 who received the YFV17D yellow fever vaccine. The sequencing here drew on PBMCs, taken on the day of the yellow fever booster vaccination.

The nucleotide sequence reads as follows: TGTGCCAGCAGCTTAATGGCCGGGACTGGAAACACCATATATTTT. This yields the protein CASSLMAGTGNTIYF. Recombination joined TRBV7-3 with TRBJ1-3; the D gene lacks a confident call. Between the V and J ends, shortened by 1 base and 2 bases respectively, the junction contains 9 bases. Reading from cysteine to phenylalanine, the CDR3 counts 15 amino acids. Only the CDR3 DNA stays, 45 bases, in frame from base 1. Per the germline V gene, SGHTA is the CDR1 and FQGTGA is the CDR2.